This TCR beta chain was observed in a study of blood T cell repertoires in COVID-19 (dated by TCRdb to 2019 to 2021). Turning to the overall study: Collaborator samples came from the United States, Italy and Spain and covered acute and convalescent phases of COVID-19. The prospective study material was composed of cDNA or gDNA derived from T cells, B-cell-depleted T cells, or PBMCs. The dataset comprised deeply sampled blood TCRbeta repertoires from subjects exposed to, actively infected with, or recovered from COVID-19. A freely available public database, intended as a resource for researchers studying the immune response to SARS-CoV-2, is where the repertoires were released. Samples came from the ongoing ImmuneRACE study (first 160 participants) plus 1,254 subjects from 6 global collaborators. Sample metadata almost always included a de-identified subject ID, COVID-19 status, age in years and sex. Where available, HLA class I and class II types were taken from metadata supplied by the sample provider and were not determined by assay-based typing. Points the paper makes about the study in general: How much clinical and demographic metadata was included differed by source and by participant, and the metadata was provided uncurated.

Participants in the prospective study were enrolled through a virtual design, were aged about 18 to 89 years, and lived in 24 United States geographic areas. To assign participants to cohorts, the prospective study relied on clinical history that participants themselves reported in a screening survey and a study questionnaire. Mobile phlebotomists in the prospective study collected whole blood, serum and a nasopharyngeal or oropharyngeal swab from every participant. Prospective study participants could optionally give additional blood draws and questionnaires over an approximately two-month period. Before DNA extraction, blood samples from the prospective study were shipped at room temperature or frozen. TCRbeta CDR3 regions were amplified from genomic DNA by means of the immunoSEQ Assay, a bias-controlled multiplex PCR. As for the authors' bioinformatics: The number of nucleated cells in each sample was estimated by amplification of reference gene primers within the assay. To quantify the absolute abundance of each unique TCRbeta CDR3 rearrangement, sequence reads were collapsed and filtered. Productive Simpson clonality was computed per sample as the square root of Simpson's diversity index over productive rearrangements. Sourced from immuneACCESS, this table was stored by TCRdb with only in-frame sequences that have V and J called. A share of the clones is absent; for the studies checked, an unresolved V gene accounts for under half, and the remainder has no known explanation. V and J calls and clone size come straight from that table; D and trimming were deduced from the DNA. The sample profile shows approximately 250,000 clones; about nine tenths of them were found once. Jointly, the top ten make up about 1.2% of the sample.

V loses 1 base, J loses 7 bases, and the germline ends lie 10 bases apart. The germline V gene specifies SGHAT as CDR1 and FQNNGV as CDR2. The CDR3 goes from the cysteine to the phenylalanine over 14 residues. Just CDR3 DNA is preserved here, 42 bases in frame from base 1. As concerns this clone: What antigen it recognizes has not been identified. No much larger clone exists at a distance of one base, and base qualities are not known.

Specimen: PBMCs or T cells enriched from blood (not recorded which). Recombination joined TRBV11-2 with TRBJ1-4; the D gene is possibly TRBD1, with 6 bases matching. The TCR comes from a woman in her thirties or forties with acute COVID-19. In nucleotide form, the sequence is TGTGCCAGCAGCTTAGGGGGGCGCGGTGAAAAACTGTTTTTT. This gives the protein CASSLGGRGEKLFF.